Each of the 21 T cell receptor beta chains below was sequenced from the same sample in a study of beta chain features in type 1 diabetes (dated by TCRdb to 2017 to 2018). Library prep was done by the immunoSEQ multiplex PCR assay. The entire isolated RNA was reverse transcribed using the High Capacity cDNA Reverse Transcription Kit, and thus expressed TCRB transcripts were sequenced. Sourced from immuneACCESS, this table was stored by TCRdb with only in-frame sequences that have V and J called. A share of the clones is absent; for the studies checked, an unresolved V gene accounts for under half, and the remainder has no known explanation. This sample is represented by around 280,000 clones; approximately 15% of them were singletons. The ten biggest clones cover roughly 0.015% of the sample. Overall results and qualifications from the work: In all four CD4+ subsets, TCRB CDR3 length was moderately but significantly shorter in type 1 diabetes patients.

These receptors' antigens are unknown. Sequencing used naive CD4+ T cells from blood. The cell subset or site label corresponds to: true naive CD4+ T cells. Source of these receptors: a man aged 18 to 30 with type 1 diabetes.

The V call is TRBV25-1, the J call TRBJ2-5, with TRBD1 matching over 7 bases. CDR1 MGHDK and CDR2 SYGVNS come from the germline V gene. The ends lost 6 bases at V and 4 bases at J; junction bases unmatched: 8. This CDR3 has 14 amino acids. The CDR3 sequence: CASSRRTGRETQYF. The DNA of the CDR3 is TGTGCCAGCAGCAGAAGGACAGGCCGAGAGACCCAGTACTTC.

This clone showed up just once. V and J are TRBV5-1 and TRBJ2-1; perhaps TRBD1 as D (5 bases). Germline CDR1 reads SGHRS; CDR2 reads YFSETQ. The V end lost 0 bases, the J end lost 3 bases, and 19 bases lay between the germline ends. The CDR3 runs 18 residues. Here the CDR3 reads CASSLETVVIHLYNEQFF. The CDR3 region has the DNA TGCGCCAGCAGCTTGGAGACAGTAGTTATCCACCTCTACAATGAGCAGTTCTTC. Together with reference TRBV5-1 and TRBJ2-1, the CDR3 gives the full variable domain: KAGVTQTPRYLIKTRGQQVTLSCSPISGHRSVSWYQQTPGQGLQFLFEYFSETQRNKGNFPGRFSGRQFSNSRSEMNVSTLELGDSALYLCASSLETVVIHLYNEQFFGPGTRLTVL.

This clone was detected a few times. The chain couples TRBV6-6 to TRBJ1-1; no clear D. From germline, CDR1 is MNHNY and CDR2 SVGAGI (reference sequence). V was trimmed by 0 bases and J by 6 bases, leaving 11 bases between them. The CDR3 spans 14 residues. The CDR3 coding sequence is TGTGCCAGCAGTTACTCCGGTCGAGAGGCTGAAGCTTTCTTT. This sequence encodes CASSYSGREAEAFF.

This clone was picked up a small number of times. The chain is built from TRBV19 and TRBJ2-3; possible D gene TRBD2, 5 bases. Germline V lookup: CDR1 LNHDA, CDR2 SQIVND (reference sequence). V lost 5 bases and J 8 bases, leaving 14 bases between the germline ends. CDR3 length: 13 residues. CDR3: CASSSPPSPTQYF. The DNA for the CDR3 is TGTGCCAGTAGTTCCCCTCCTAGCCCTACGCAGTATTTT.

The V and J genes are TRBV29-1 and TRBJ2-7, with TRBD1 identical over 7 bases. V was pared by 1 base and J by 5 bases, with 5 bases of the junction left unmatched. This CDR3 contains 13 residues. In germline, CDR1 is SQVTM, CDR2 ANQGSEA. The CDR3 is CSVEGQGDNEQYF. The CDR3 bases are TGCAGCGTTGAAGGGCAGGGGGACAACGAGCAGTACTTC.

V and J are TRBV10-3 and TRBJ2-3; D is perhaps TRBD1 (7 bases). This CDR3 region has 14 residues. V shed 7 bases and J shed 4 bases, with 15 bases lying between them. Germline-derived CDR1 and CDR2 are ENHRY and SYGVKD. CDR3 bases: TGTGCCATCAAATTGACAGGGAGGCCAGATACGCAGTATTTT. Encoded protein: CAIKLTGRPDTQYF.

The chain has TRBV9 and TRBJ2-7; 8 bases match TRBD2. The CDR3 length is 13 residues. CDR1 is SGDLS, CDR2 YYNGEE, per germline. V dropped 0 bases and J dropped 6; count of bases not matched to a gene: 2. For the CDR3, the DNA is TGTGCCAGCAGCGTAGGCCTAGCGGGCGAGCAGTACTTC. It is translated as CASSVGLAGEQYF.

This clone occurred a few times. V is TRBV28 and J is TRBJ2-7; weak D call: TRBD1 (5 bases). The CDR3 is made up of 12 amino acids. V was clipped by 5 bases and J by 3 bases, with 8 bases between them. In germline, CDR1 is MDHEN, CDR2 SYDVKM. In DNA form, the CDR3 reads TGTGCCAGCAGTACTCAGGGCTACGAGCAGTACTTC. It translates to CASSTQGYEQYF.

This rearrangement joins TRBV28 to TRBJ2-4; 7 nucleotides match TRBD1. The CDR3 is 14 amino acids. CDR1 is MDHEN, CDR2 SYDVKM, per germline. J gave up 3 bases and V 3 bases, and 2 bases lay outside the gene matches. CDR3: CASSLPGGKNIQYF. DNA of the CDR3: TGTGCCAGCAGTTTGCCAGGGGGCAAAAACATTCAGTACTTC.

The gene calls are TRBV28 and TRBJ1-1; 7 bases line up with TRBD1. The CDR3 covers 16 residues. The ends lost 5 bases at V and 0 bases at J; junction bases unmatched: 9. Per germline, CDR1 MDHEN and CDR2 SYDVKM. For the CDR3, the DNA is TGTGCCAGCAGTGGCCCCGGACAGGAAATGAACACTGAAGCTTTCTTT. This sequence encodes CASSGPGQEMNTEAFF. Using reference TRBV28 and TRBJ1-1 for the parts outside the CDR3, the full variable domain is DVKVTQSSRYLVKRTGEKVFLECVQDMDHENMFWYRQDPGLGLRLIYFSYDVKMKEKGDIPEGYSVSREKKERFSLILESASTNQTSMYLCASSGPGQEMNTEAFFGQGTRLTVV.

V and J are TRBV11-2 and TRBJ1-1, with D uncertain. The CDR3 is 16 amino acids. Germline V gene sequence: CDR1 SGHAT, CDR2 FQNNGV. V lost 2 bases and J lost 0, with 13 bases in between. CDR3 loop: CASSLFDGLLNTEAFF. The CDR3 bases are TGTGCCAGCAGCTTATTTGATGGGCTACTGAACACTGAAGCTTTCTTT. The complete variable domain, with remaining parts taken from reference TRBV11-2 and TRBJ1-1, reads EAGVAQSPRYKIIEKRQSVAFWCNPISGHATLYWYQQILGQGPKLLIQFQNNGVVDDSQLPKDRFSAERLKGVDSTLKIQPAKLEDSAVYLCASSLFDGLLNTEAFFGQGTRLTVV.

This clone occurred a few times. The chain links TRBV7-2 to TRBJ2-4; 7 bases map to TRBD1. With 6 bases clipped from V and 0 bases from J, the junction kept 5 bases outside the gene matches. Germline-derived CDR1 and CDR2 are SGHTA and FQGNSA. The CDR3 has 15 residues. For the CDR3, the DNA is TGTGCCAGCAGATCAGACAGGGCAGCCAAAAACATTCAGTACTTC. It translates to CASRSDRAAKNIQYF.

CDR3 DNA: TGCGCCAGCAGCCAAGACACCAGCTCCTACGAGCAGTACTTC. Residues: CASSQDTSSYEQYF. The rearrangement joins TRBV4-3 to TRBJ2-7, with no clear D. With 0 bases removed from V and 0 bases from J, the gap between germline ends came to 6 bases. CDR3 length: 14 residues. Germline lookup yields CDR1 LGHNA and CDR2 YSLEER.

Written as DNA, the CDR3 is TGTGCCAGCAGCCAAGATCCCTCCCGGGTAGGGGTAGCTTTCTTT. Translation: CASSQDPSRVGVAFF. V is TRBV4-2 and J is TRBJ1-1; a weak D match, TRBD1 (5 bases). Germline CDR1 and CDR2: LGHNA and YNFKEQ. Trimming removed 0 bases from V and 10 bases from J, with 18 bases in between. The CDR3 is made up of 15 amino acids.

This chain connects TRBV19 to TRBJ2-7, with D perhaps matching TRBD2 (6 bases). V shed 1 base and J shed 3 bases, with 16 bases lying between them. CDR1 and CDR2 from the germline V gene are LNHDA and SQIVND (reference sequence). The CDR3 totals 16 residues. In DNA, the CDR3 is TGTGCCAGTAGTATAGTTGGAGGGCAGAGCATCTACGAGCAGTACTTC. This codes for CASSIVGGQSIYEQYF.

This chain uses TRBV15 with TRBJ2-5; 10 bases line up with TRBD2. Germline V gives CDR1 LNHNV, CDR2 YYDKDF (reference sequence). The CDR3 consists of 16 residues. With V trimmed by 2 bases and J by 2 bases, 5 bases remained unmatched. The CDR3 DNA follows: TGTGCCACCAGCAGACAGCTAGCGGGGGCTCAAGAGACCCAGTACTTC. This translates into CATSRQLAGAQETQYF.

This clone was seen only a few times. CDR3 bases: TGTGCCAGCAGACTCACAGGGAGAGAGACCCAGTACTTC. Translated, it gives CASRLTGRETQYF. This chain uses TRBV14 with TRBJ2-5; D is perhaps TRBD1 (6 bases). CDR3 length equals 13 residues. Trimming took off 6 bases at V and 4 bases at J, with 12 bases between the two ends. In germline, CDR1 is SGHDN, CDR2 FVKESK.

In the case of this clone: The same CDR3 can be traced to other DNA sequences in this sample. The chain couples TRBV2 to TRBJ2-7, with 9 bases identical to TRBD1. In germline, CDR1 is SNHLY, CDR2 FYNNEI. The CDR3 runs to 12 residues. V was clipped by 6 bases and J by 3 bases; unmatched bases: 0. The CDR3 nucleotides are TGTGCCAGCAGGGACAGGGGCTACGAGCAGTACTTC. Its protein is CASRDRGYEQYF.

This clone was observed a few times. V gene TRBV10-3 combines with J gene TRBJ2-3; 15 bases align to TRBD2. This CDR3 is 16 amino acids long. CDR1 ENHRY and CDR2 SYGVKD come from the germline V gene. With 6 bases clipped from V and 3 bases from J, the junction kept 4 bases outside the gene matches. CDR3 DNA: TGTGCCATCAGCCCGGGACTAGCGGGGGGAACAGATACGCAGTATTTT. Amino acid sequence: CAISPGLAGGTDTQYF.

V and J are TRBV4-3 and TRBJ2-7, with TRBD2 identical over 8 bases. The germline CDR1 and CDR2 sequences are LGHNA and YSLEER. The CDR3 loop spans 17 amino acids. The junction had 13 bases not matched to a gene; V was cut back by 4 bases and J by 2 bases. DNA of the CDR3: TGCGCCAGCAGCCCCCCCACGGGGGGGCTCCTTCCCTACGAGCAGTACTTC. The encoded protein is CASSPPTGGLLPYEQYF.

The CDR3 nucleotides are TGCGCCAGCAGCCAGTTCACAGGACCTGGGGCCAACGTCCTGACTTTC. This sequence encodes CASSQFTGPGANVLTF. The chain is built from TRBV4-3 and TRBJ2-6; D is perhaps TRBD1 (5 bases). Germline V gives CDR1 LGHNA, CDR2 YSLEER. V was trimmed by 3 bases and J by 2 bases, leaving 11 bases between them. The length of the CDR3 is 16 residues.